The entry below gives a single TCR beta chain sequence along with its context. In its sample, this clone was seen a few times. Its specific antigen is unknown. No much larger clonotype is one base removed from it; base qualities were not supplied. Library preparation employed the immunoSEQ multiplex PCR assay. For the multiplex PCR, a mixture combining 60 forward primers for TCR Vbeta segments and 13 reverse primers for TCR Jbeta segments was used. A multiplex PCR assay on genomic DNA amplified the CDR3 region of rearranged TCR beta genes. On the Illumina HiSeq System, the amplified TCR beta libraries were sequenced as 87-base-pair reads. The authors' pipeline ran thus. In a later analysis, tens of millions of unique TCR beta chains were counted across the 500 to 850 repertoires, and roughly 11 million of these chains were shared by at least two donors. To remove PCR and sequencing errors, raw reads were error-corrected and collapsed into unique sequences using a nearest-neighbor algorithm that merged closely related sequences. CDR3 sequences were aligned to IMGT reference sequences to assign V, D and J gene segments. Each retained sequence needed at least a six-nucleotide match to both a V gene segment and a J gene segment. A rearrangement counted as productive if the CDR3 had no stop codons and remained in frame with V and J, and every other rearrangement counted as non-productive. Following IMGT convention, CDR3 was defined as the stretch from the second conserved V-encoded cysteine to the conserved J-encoded phenylalanine. The earlier analysis of roughly 590 of the donors excluded any sequence lacking an unambiguous match to a single V gene segment. An earlier analysis of 587 of the donors classified V segments as functional when productive rearrangements were above 56.7% and as segregating when the standard deviation between donors was above 5%. A statistical classification framework was built to diagnose cytomegalovirus status from the catalog of TCR beta chain sequences. V and J gene assignment, in a later analysis, came from comparing TCR nucleotide sequences with IMGT/GENE-DB human TR gene sequences. Using the TCRdist pipeline, a later analysis assigned CDR3 sequences along with most-parsimonious VDJ recombination scenarios. A later analysis defined each TCR beta chain by its CDR3 amino acid sequence plus V-gene family, and excluded reads lacking a unique V-gene family. A later analysis removed several hundred highly shared, low-generation-probability nucleotide sequences to deal with suspected cross-contamination and a sequencing artifact. A later analysis calculated a clonal expansion index for each public chain from normalized within-repertoire ranks of inferred template counts. A later analysis computed generation probabilities with a VDJ recombination model fitted to out-of-frame rearrangements, and checked the results against IGoR. A later analysis scored TCR-TCR, TCR-HLA and TCR-CMV co-occurrence with hypergeometric tests, applying a repertoire-size bias correction to TCR pairs. In a later analysis, false discovery rates were estimated by permuting HLA or CMV assignments 20 times. In a later analysis, co-occurring TCRs were grouped with DBSCAN, and TCRdist sequence similarity was added when clustering was performed within HLA-allele-positive subsets. Repertoires with fewer than 30,000 or more than 120,000 public chains were left out of co-occurrence clustering, as were a few repertoires with anomalous nucleotide sharing. In its TCRdb copy, this immuneACCESS table keeps in-frame sequences only and misses some clones. Where compared with another copy, unresolved V genes explain less than half of these, and the others have no known cause. The V and J calls and clone size come from that table; D and trimming were worked out from the DNA. The sample table shows about 200,000 clones, and under 90% are seen once. The ten largest clonotypes hold approximately 0.098% of the sample.

These data are taken from a study of cytomegalovirus exposure and HLA in healthy donors (dated by TCRdb to 2017 to 2019). At the level of the whole study: According to an earlier analysis of 450 to 650 of the donors, about 179 million T cells yielded 117 million unique TCR beta sequences and roughly 280 Gb of sequence data. An early release covering around 630 HLA-typed donors comprised 250 to 350 gigabases of sequencing data and around 80 million unique TCR sequences. The genetic ancestry cluster associated with self-reported Caucasian donors included 70% to 85% of the 350 to 500 genotyped donors. The study was designed to test whether signatures of past pathogen exposure could be identified by cataloging public T cell receptors. Using immunosequencing, the study profiled T cell repertoires from 666 subjects and related those repertoires to cytomegalovirus serostatus. Along with the roughly 710-subject first cohort, a separate validation cohort of approximately 110 different subjects was used. To predict cytomegalovirus infection status, the study combined high-throughput TCR immunosequencing, statistical association of individual TCRs with disease status, and machine learning. To study patterns of TCR occurrence, a later analysis re-analyzed previously published TCR beta repertoires from around 660 donors and added high-resolution HLA genotyping. Rather than drawing on any new phenotypic data, the later analysis identified candidate immune exposures from TCR beta sequences and the way those sequences occurred across donors. To decide whether each TCR beta V gene segment behaved as functional or pseudogenic, an earlier analysis of several hundred of the donors relied on high-throughput TCR beta sequencing. Alongside the repertoire data, information on donor age, sex, ethnicity and CMV serostatus was compiled. In a later genetic analysis, genome-wide SNP genotypes for about three fifths of the roughly 670 donors were used, and that subset was treated as a discovery cohort. All discovery cohort repertoires had been generated on a single sequencing platform. Class I and class II HLA loci were covered by the typing at four-digit resolution. Typing coverage differed by locus: A, B, C, DRB1 and DQB1 were typed in about 629-640 donors, DQA1 in 500 to 550, DPA1 in some 610, and DPB1 in roughly 470. Because of strong linkage in the cohort, roughly five DR-DQ haplotypes were treated as single units for association and clustering. On average, roughly 200,000 unique TCR beta nucleotide sequences were sequenced per donor among roughly 430 genotyped donors of the cohort, with about 19% of those sequences being non-productive.

Summary of the overall study and its limitations: In a later analysis, HLA-associated TCR beta chains were found to be more clonally expanded and to have lower generation probabilities than equally common non-associated chains. In a later genetic analysis, fewer N-insertions in productive TCRs were reported among donors in an Asian-associated ancestry cluster than the roughly 700-donor mean. Sequencing depth was assumed to be roughly uniform across donors in the presence/absence analyses, though that assumption may not hold. According to a later analysis, parvovirus B19, influenza, CMV and Epstein-Barr virus appeared linked to several top co-occurrence clusters. The only immune exposure information available for the cohort was CMV serostatus. Because HLA typing was missing for some donors at each locus, association tests included only the typed subset. The earlier analysis of 587 of the donors excluded roughly 17 rarely observed V segments, including chromosome 9 orphons, because counts were too low. In both the original and validation cohorts, the classifier was reported to diagnose cytomegalovirus status with high specificity and sensitivity. In vitro tests confirmed that three of the cytomegalovirus-associated TCR beta chains recognize cytomegalovirus antigens. When HLA alleles, especially DR and DQ, strongly co-occurred, TCR associations were difficult to assign to individual alleles. It was suggested by the authors that the approach could potentially be generalized to other disease states and immunological phenotypes. Specific HLA alleles were associated with 15,000 to 20,000 TCR beta sequences at a false discovery rate of 0.05 in a later analysis. In the study, 164 TCR beta chains were listed as associated with cytomegalovirus. Most TCR sequences were seen in very few donors, while some public TCRs were found in many individuals. Some IMGT-functional V segments, including TRBV6-2 and TRBV6-3, could not be distinguished by the 87-base-pair reads and were therefore excluded. In a later analysis, most CMV-associated TCR beta chains were found to appear HLA-restricted, with HLA associations seemingly driven largely by CMV exposure. A further reported finding was that TCR beta sequences accurately predicted the HLA-A and HLA-B alleles for most subjects in the first cohort. Only TCR beta chains were sequenced in this cohort, and the absence of alpha or paired-chain data limited detectable features. In a later genetic analysis, a missense DCLRE1C variant was associated with V-gene and J-gene trimming of TCR beta chains, and the association was replicated in an independent cohort. An earlier analysis of around 540 of the donors showed that most TCR beta V segments appeared in productive rearrangements either about 87% or about 30% of the time, which broadly matched IMGT annotations. A cluster of highly shared sequence variants was judged likely to represent a technical artifact of the sequencing pipeline. In a later analysis, the rate of TCR association differed among HLA loci, with DRB1 alleles having the most associated TCRs and HLA-C alleles having the fewest. Correlated functional status among segregating V segments might be attributable to linkage disequilibrium, but an unknown experimental factor could not be ruled out.

From its cysteine to its phenylalanine, the CDR3 spans 15 amino acids. Solely the CDR3 DNA is kept, with 45 bases framed from the first base. The germline V gene provides CDR1 SGDLS and CDR2 YYNGEE. V gives up 1 base and J gives up 0 bases, and the segment between their germline ends measures 8 bases. The cohort was made up of 650 to 700 healthy bone marrow donors. At the time of sampling, every cohort member was nominally healthy, though immune exposures that went unrecorded were likely present. The donor was CMV seronegative and belonged to the group of several hundred seronegative cohort members. A peripheral blood sample was collected from each donor, and TCR beta sequencing was performed on peripheral blood mononuclear cells. Genomic DNA extraction from the blood cell samples was performed with the Qiagen DNeasy Blood Extraction Kit.

Sequencing was done on a sample of PBMCs. The TCR comes from a boy between 2 and 10 years old in good health and CMV-seronegative. In this chain, TRBV9 is recombined with TRBJ2-1, with TRBD2 tentatively as D gene (5 bases match). The nucleotides read TGTGCCAGCAGCGTAAACAGCGGCTCCTACAATGAGCAGTTCTTC. Its translation is CASSVNSGSYNEQFF.